One T cell receptor beta chain is described in this entry. This clonotype was observed a few times. Its antigen is currently not known. No much larger clonotype is one base removed from it; base qualities were not supplied. Stable Graves' hyperthyroidism was defined as the absence of progression to ophthalmopathy over 18 months of follow-up. Hyperthyroidism patients were aged 18 to 65 years and newly diagnosed, with disease duration of less than 2 months. Exclusion was applied to patients with uncontrolled infections, other autoimmune diseases, pregnancy or lactation. Diagnoses were based on clinical symptoms, serum thyroxine and TRAb, thyroid ultrasound and orbital computed tomography. Ficoll-Paque density gradient centrifugation was used to isolate PBMCs from about 9.4 ml of fresh peripheral blood. Trizol reagent was used to extract total RNA, and RNA quality was then checked on an Agilent 2100 Bioanalyzer.

The data derive from a study of T cells in Graves' hyperthyroidism and ophthalmopathy (dated by TCRdb to about 2019). General notes on the study: Peripheral blood was sampled at the time of initial diagnosis, prior to any treatment. Once sampling was done, hyperthyroidism patients were given methimazole at a starting dose of 30 mg daily, whereas ophthalmopathy patients were given high-dose intravenous methylprednisolone. According to the paper, TCR Vbeta CDR3 sequencing was carried out on about 140 peripheral blood samples, which came from under 50 ophthalmopathy, under 85 hyperthyroidism and approximately 17 progressor patients. Prospective prediction of ophthalmopathy was tested in an independent validation cohort consisting of some 19 hyperthyroidism patients and around 16 patients who later progressed to ophthalmopathy. Thyroid tissue and blood T-cell repertoires from about six Graves' hyperthyroidism patients were also compared in the study. The 90 or so discovery patients were randomly split 7:3 into training and test sets. TCR V-J signatures able to tell the groups apart were searched for in a discovery cohort of 95 to 100 patients, of whom approximately 40 had Graves' ophthalmopathy and about 55 had stable Graves' hyperthyroidism.

Amplification of TCR beta CDR3 regions was carried out from RNA transcripts. A first-round RT-PCR of the TCR CDR3 used the HTBI primer set with the Qiagen OneStep RT-PCR kit. Libraries were constructed in a second round of multiplex PCR, after which size selection and purification were performed. The libraries were sequenced on an Illumina HiSeq2000 using paired-end 100 bp reads. On the authors' methods: SOAPnuke was used to process the raw data, with reads discarded if the reads contained adapters or uncalled bases, had a mean Phred below 15, or lacked an exact constant-primer or identifier match. COPE v1.2.5 was used to merge the high-quality paired reads, and each unique nucleotide sequence was defined as a clonotype. Clonotypes were aligned to IMGT TRBV, TRBD and TRBJ reference segments using MiTCR v1.1. Only V-J combinations with frequency above 0.0001, covering approximately 99% of repertoires, were analysed. The TCS score was defined as F50 (clonal expansion) divided by E x V (chaos), with BLOSUM62-based TCRdist calculated between CDR3 peptides within each V-J. Welch's t-statistics and random forest reduced around 510 V-J features to around 14, which were used in a naive Bayes classifier (R e1071). TCRdb cleaned the public reads at Q25 with fastp, built clones with MiXCR and kept in-frame beta chains. For every CDR3 protein sequence, its rows merge into one entry that carries the most common genes and DNA. These V and J calls originate from TCRdb's pipeline instead of the authors' own analysis. The sample contains about 210,000 distinct CDR3 sequences, about 16% of them found a single time. Roughly 44% of the sample rests with the top ten.

General conclusions and limits of the study: Most expanded thyroid clonotypes (frequency above 0.001) were also detected in blood, a finding suggesting that blood repertoires may reflect thyroid immune responses. Ophthalmopathy was separated from stable hyperthyroidism by a 13 V-J signature model, with roughly 88% sensitivity and approximately 81% specificity obtained in cross-validation and 80%/75% obtained in testing. During validation, the model predicted progression to ophthalmopathy a median of about 6.5 months ahead of onset, with almost 71% sensitivity and 72% to 80% specificity. No statistical method was used to set the sample size in advance, and investigators knew the group allocation.

V is pared back by 3 bases and J by 5 bases, with 8 bases lying between the germline termini. From its cysteine to its phenylalanine, the CDR3 spans 12 amino acids. Just the 36-base CDR3 DNA is kept, in frame starting at base 1. Based on the germline V gene (reference sequence), the CDR1 and CDR2 sequences are SGHKS and YYEKEE. The sequence derives from a man between 35 and 55 years old with Graves' hyperthyroidism. Sequencing input: blood. The V and J genes are TRBV5-5 and TRBJ2-5, with no reliable assignment of the D segment. The CDR3 protein is CASSSVGETQYF. The nucleotide sequence reads as follows: TGTGCCAGCAGCTCGGTCGGGGAGACCCAGTACTTC.